A single sample is the source of the 29 T cell receptor beta chains below, sequenced in a study of monozygotic twins with inflammatory bowel disease. TCRdb reanalyzed the 5' RACE reads, giving one entry per CDR3 protein sequence and no DNA. The clone table shows more than 300,000 distinct CDR3 sequences, with the ten largest holding just over 2.5%. The sequencing sample was made of blood. The receptors were sampled from a human donor with ulcerative colitis or Crohn's disease, or a healthy co-twin of an affected twin (not recorded which).

The chain has TRBV4-3 and TRBJ2-3; TCRdb picks TRBD2, but there is no DNA to check that call. CDR1 and CDR2 from the germline V gene are LGHNA and YSLEER. This CDR3 is 16 amino acids long. CDR3 in amino acids: CASSQGSSGGGGTQYF.

V gene TRBV7-2 combines with J gene TRBJ1-2; the D call of TRBD1 rests on TCRdb alone, since no DNA is present to check it. The CDR3 covers 14 residues. CDR1 is SGHTA and CDR2 is FQGNSA in the germline V gene. CDR3 amino acids: CASSLVDRGQGYTF.

The chain has TRBV30 and TRBJ2-7; no DNA is available, so the TRBD2 call from TCRdb remains unchecked. The CDR3 length is 18 residues. Germline loops: CDR1 GTSNPN, CDR2 SVGIG (reference sequence). CDR3 loop: CAWGKTSGGLLSSYEQYF.

The chain couples TRBV7-9 to TRBJ2-5; TCRdb's D call of TRBD1 is untestable without DNA. CDR1 and CDR2 (germline): SEHNR, FQNEAQ (reference sequence). The CDR3 runs 13 residues. This CDR3 reads CASSGDPSETQYF.

The V gene is TRBV24-1, the J gene TRBJ2-7; TCRdb lists TRBD1, though no DNA is available to test this call. The CDR3 has 16 amino acids. The germline gives CDR1 KGHDR, CDR2 SFDVKD. The CDR3 sequence is CATSDYPTGSTYEQYF.

V usage is TRBV5-1 and J usage is TRBJ2-7. The CDR3 runs 14 residues. The V gene's germline CDR1 is SGHRS and CDR2 YFSETQ. The CDR3 sequence is CASSLVQGTYEQYF.

The chain carries TRBV12-3 or TRBV12-4 and TRBJ2-7; TCRdb outputs TRBD2, but without DNA this stays unchecked. This CDR3 contains 12 residues. Here the CDR3 reads CASSGLVSEQYF.

This chain links TRBV12-3 or TRBV12-4 with TRBJ1-2. The CDR3 extends over 12 amino acids. CDR3 protein: CASSFSGYGYTF.

V is TRBV7-3 and J is TRBJ1-5. The CDR3 loop spans 15 amino acids. Germline V gives CDR1 SGHTA, CDR2 FQGTGA. The CDR3 spells CASSPKEGNNQPQHF.

The chain employs TRBV10-3 and TRBJ2-7; checking the TCRdb D call of TRBD1 is not possible without DNA. Germline V gene sequence: CDR1 ENHRY, CDR2 SYGVKD. The CDR3 spans 16 residues. The CDR3 sequence: CAISIVRQGAIYEQYF.

The V and J genes are TRBV14 and TRBJ2-1; without DNA, the TCRdb call of TRBD1 cannot be checked. Germline CDR1 reads SGHDN; CDR2 reads FVKESK. This CDR3 is 16 amino acids long. CDR3 region: CASSRRDIPAAHEQFF. Drawing the rest from reference TRBV14 and TRBJ2-1, the complete variable domain is EAGVTQFPSHSVIEKGQTVTLRCDPISGHDNLYWYRRVMGKEIKFLLHFVKESKQDESGMPNNRFLAERTGGTYSTLKVQPAELEDSGVYFCASSRRDIPAAHEQFFGPGTRLTVL.

V usage is TRBV11-2 and J usage is TRBJ2-5; the TCRdb D gene call, TRBD2, has no DNA to confirm it. Germline CDR1 reads SGHAT; CDR2 reads FQNNGV. The CDR3 sequence is 17 residues long. The CDR3 reads CASSLVLSGVGQETQYF.

The chain uses TRBV4-3 and TRBJ1-4; with no DNA, the TCRdb D assignment of TRBD1 cannot be verified. Germline loops: CDR1 LGHNA, CDR2 YSLEER. The CDR3 totals 15 residues. The chain's CDR3 is CASSQDQGHNEKLFF.

The V call is TRBV4-3, the J call TRBJ2-1; the TRBD1 assignment by TCRdb is unverifiable without DNA. The germline V gene encodes CDR1 LGHNA and CDR2 YSLEER. The CDR3 has 14 residues. CDR3 loop: CAGSQTNVGDEQFF.

The V and J genes are TRBV20-1 and TRBJ1-5; TCRdb lists TRBD1, though no DNA is available to test this call. The CDR3 is 16 residues long. CDR1 and CDR2 (germline): DFQATT, SNEGSKA (reference sequence). The CDR3 reads CSARDPEGGRNQPQHF.

This chain uses TRBV30 with TRBJ2-7; the TCRdb call, TRBD1, lacks DNA for checking. The length of the CDR3 is 15 residues. Germline V gives CDR1 GTSNPN, CDR2 SVGIG (reference sequence). Here the CDR3 reads CAWNGQGARIGEQYF.

J is TRBJ1-5 and V is TRBV6-2 or TRBV6-3; the D call from TCRdb, TRBD1, cannot be confirmed without DNA. CDR1 is MNHEY, CDR2 SVGEGT, per germline. CDR3 length: 15 residues. The CDR3 sequence is CASSFSGQSNQPQHF.

The J gene is TRBJ1-5, the V gene TRBV7-2; TCRdb proposes TRBD1, but this gene call is untestable without DNA. Germline V gives CDR1 SGHTA, CDR2 FQGNSA. This CDR3 region has 15 residues. CDR3 amino acids: CASSVRVGGNQPQHF. Using reference TRBV7-2 and TRBJ1-5 for the parts outside the CDR3, the full variable domain is GAGVSQSPSNKVTEKGKDVELRCDPISGHTALYWYRQSLGQGLEFLIYFQGNSAPDKSGLPSDRFSAERTGGSVSTLTIQRTQQEDSAVYLCASSVRVGGNQPQHFGDGTRLSIL.

This rearrangement joins TRBV7-2 to TRBJ1-1. The germline V gene encodes CDR1 SGHTA and CDR2 FQGNSA. The CDR3 covers 14 residues. This CDR3 is CASSLYVGGTEAFF.

The CDR3 loop is CASNVRSSYNEQFF. The V and J genes are TRBV19 and TRBJ2-1. Germline lookup yields CDR1 LNHDA and CDR2 SQIVND (reference sequence). The CDR3 loop spans 14 amino acids. Using reference TRBV19 and TRBJ2-1 for the parts outside the CDR3, the full variable domain is DGGITQSPKYLFRKEGQNVTLSCEQNLNHDAMYWYRQDPGQGLRLIYYSQIVNDFQKGDIAEGYSVSREKKESFPLTVTSAQKNPTAFYLCASNVRSSYNEQFFGPGTRLTVL.

CDR3: CSAQRSNQPQHF. This chain links TRBV20-1 with TRBJ1-5. Germline V gene data show CDR1 as DFQATT and CDR2 as SNEGSKA (reference sequence). The CDR3 consists of 12 residues.

The chain carries TRBV5-1 and TRBJ2-7. The length of the CDR3 is 14 residues. CDR1 is SGHRS and CDR2 is YFSETQ in the germline V gene. The CDR3 region is CASSLTDPFYEQYF. The entire variable domain, with the rest obtained from reference TRBV5-1 and TRBJ2-7, is as follows: KAGVTQTPRYLIKTRGQQVTLSCSPISGHRSVSWYQQTPGQGLQFLFEYFSETQRNKGNFPGRFSGRQFSNSRSEMNVSTLELGDSALYLCASSLTDPFYEQYFGPGTRLTVT.

The V call is TRBV9, the J call TRBJ2-7; the TCRdb call, TRBD1, lacks DNA for checking. Germline V gene lookup returns CDR1 SGDLS and CDR2 YYNGEE. The CDR3 has 15 residues. The CDR3 here is CASSPVTLAPSEQYF.

This sequence joins TRBV6-1 and TRBJ2-2; with no DNA, the TCRdb D assignment of TRBD2 cannot be verified. This CDR3 region has 15 residues. Germline CDR1 reads MNHNS; CDR2 reads SASEGT. CDR3 region: CASSRLAGEPGELFF.

V usage is TRBV7-2 and J usage is TRBJ1-3; the TRBD1 assignment by TCRdb is unverifiable without DNA. Germline V gives CDR1 SGHTA, CDR2 FQGNSA. CDR3 length equals 15 residues. The CDR3: CASSLGAFSGNTIYF.

The CDR3: CASIPLGPQETQYF. V and J are TRBV28 and TRBJ2-5; checking the TCRdb D call of TRBD1 is not possible without DNA. Germline CDR1 is MDHEN and CDR2 is SYDVKM. This CDR3 has 14 residues. The full variable domain, rest sourced from reference TRBV28 and TRBJ2-5, is DVKVTQSSRYLVKRTGEKVFLECVQDMDHENMFWYRQDPGLGLRLIYFSYDVKMKEKGDIPEGYSVSREKKERFSLILESASTNQTSMYLCASIPLGPQETQYFGPGTRLLVL.

The chain uses TRBV7-9 and TRBJ2-3; TCRdb lists TRBD1, though no DNA is available to test this call. The CDR3 extends over 16 amino acids. The germline CDR1 and CDR2 sequences are SEHNR and FQNEAQ (reference sequence). CDR3 amino acids: CASSSLRDRSTDTQYF.

This chain connects TRBV5-1 to TRBJ2-7; TCRdb designates TRBD1, a call that cannot be tested without DNA. Germline V gene lookup returns CDR1 SGHRS and CDR2 YFSETQ. This CDR3 has 15 amino acids. CDR3 sequence reads: CASSSLQGSSYEQYF.

The chain joins TRBV18 to TRBJ2-6; the D call from TCRdb, TRBD1, cannot be confirmed without DNA. The CDR3 is made up of 16 amino acids. Germline-derived CDR1 and CDR2 are KGHSH and LQKENI. The CDR3 is CASVRNRGDGANVLTF.